This entry lists 17 T cell receptor beta chains sequenced from one sample in a study of blood T cell repertoires in COVID-19. This table comes from immunoSEQ multiplex PCR, and its TCRdb copy is limited to in-frame clones, with some not included. The sample lists roughly 140,000 clones, 88% occurring once. The sequencing input was peripheral blood. These receptors originate from a woman aged 45-59 years with acute or convalescent COVID-19.

The genes are TRBV20-1 and TRBJ1-2; D ambiguous. Per germline, CDR1 DFQATT and CDR2 SNEGSKA (reference sequence). V was trimmed by 5 bases and J by 3 bases, leaving 4 bases between them. The CDR3 sequence is 10 residues long. This CDR3 is CSAQDYGYTF. In DNA form, the CDR3 reads TGCAGTGCTCAGGACTATGGCTACACCTTC.

The chain recombines TRBV27 with TRBJ2-6; 7 bases fit TRBD1. This CDR3 is 17 amino acids long. Germline values: CDR1 MNHEY, CDR2 SMNVEV (reference sequence). The trim removed 7 bases at V and 0 bases at J, leaving 9 bases unmatched. The CDR3 coding sequence is TGTGCCAGCACCGGCGGACAGGTCAACTCTGGGGCCAACGTCCTGACTTTC. This codes for CASTGGQVNSGANVLTF.

V usage is TRBV19 and J usage is TRBJ1-1, with a possible D match to TRBD1 (5 bases). Germline CDR1 LNHDA, CDR2 SQIVND (reference sequence). The CDR3 contains 13 residues. The germline V and J ends were trimmed by 7 bases and 1 base, with 10 bases remaining between them. The CDR3 reads CASINRPNTEAFF. The DNA for the CDR3 is TGTGCCAGTATTAACAGGCCGAACACTGAAGCTTTCTTT.

This chain uses TRBV6-5 with TRBJ1-5, with no clear D. V lost 0 bases, J lost 7 bases, and 13 bases lay in between. Germline-derived CDR1 and CDR2 are MNHEY and SVGAGI. The CDR3 covers 15 residues. In DNA, the CDR3 is TGTGCCAGCAGTTACTCTAGGACTCCAGGCCAGCCCCAGCATTTT. Amino acids: CASSYSRTPGQPQHF.

In this sample, this clone turned up a few times. The chain carries TRBV27 and TRBJ2-3; D uncertain. Germline V gene data show CDR1 as MNHEY and CDR2 as SMNVEV (reference sequence). CDR3 length: 13 residues. V was trimmed by 2 bases and J by 7 bases, leaving 10 bases between them. The CDR3 region has the DNA TGTGCCAGCAGTTTAACCCCGCGGAATACGCAGTATTTT. Translation gives CASSLTPRNTQYF.

The rearrangement joins TRBV5-1 to TRBJ1-1; the D gene is possibly TRBD1 (5 bases). Germline CDR1 SGHRS, CDR2 YFSETQ. Between the trimmed V and J ends, which lost 0 bases and 4 bases, there was a span of 13 bases. This CDR3 region has 15 residues. CDR3 coding DNA: TGCGCCAGCAGCTTGGCTTGGGGCGCGAGCACTGAAGCTTTCTTT. This gives the protein CASSLAWGASTEAFF.

V gene TRBV2 combines with J gene TRBJ2-5; 9 bases map to TRBD1. The CDR3 sequence is 14 residues long. Losses at the gene ends were 7 bases for V and 4 bases for J; bases not matched to a gene: 7. Germline V lookup: CDR1 SNHLY, CDR2 FYNNEI. CDR3 sequence reads: CASTGDRVRETQYF. CDR3 coding DNA: TGTGCCAGCACCGGGGACAGGGTCCGAGAGACCCAGTACTTC.

The chain uses TRBV19 and TRBJ1-6; tentatively, D is TRBD1 (6 bases). This CDR3 has 14 amino acids. Germline CDR1 LNHDA, CDR2 SQIVND (reference sequence). Trimming pared 5 bases from V and 7 bases from J, leaving 12 bases between. CDR3 sequence (DNA): TGTGCCAGTAGTTCCGGACAGAGAAATTCACCCCTCCACTTT. Translation: CASSSGQRNSPLHF.

The sample holds one count of this clone. The V call is TRBV12-3 or TRBV12-4, the J call TRBJ1-5; D remains ambiguous. V lost 6 bases, J lost 11 bases, and 14 bases lay in between. The CDR3 length is 12 residues. CDR3 residues: CASRVDLSSQHF. In DNA form, the CDR3 reads TGTGCCAGCAGAGTGGACTTATCTTCCCAGCATTTT.

This sequence joins TRBV19 and TRBJ2-3; perhaps TRBD1 as D (6 bases). The V gene lost 6 bases and the J gene lost 1 base, with 14 bases spanning the gap. Germline V gene sequence: CDR1 LNHDA, CDR2 SQIVND (reference sequence). The CDR3 loop spans 15 amino acids. The CDR3 bases are TGTGCCAGTAGCAATTTAGGGGGTCGCACAGATACGCAGTATTTT. This gives the protein CASSNLGGRTDTQYF. Looking up the rest from reference TRBV19 and TRBJ2-3 gives the full variable domain: DGGITQSPKYLFRKEGQNVTLSCEQNLNHDAMYWYRQDPGQGLRLIYYSQIVNDFQKGDIAEGYSVSREKKESFPLTVTSAQKNPTAFYLCASSNLGGRTDTQYFGPGTRLTVL.

The table lists this clone with many counts. The chain uses TRBV7-2 and TRBJ2-1; 12 bases align to TRBD2. Germline V gene lookup returns CDR1 SGHTA and CDR2 FQGNSA. The V gene end was trimmed by 8 bases and the J gene end by 5 bases; junction bases not matched to a gene: 4. This CDR3 comprises 14 residues. The CDR3, as DNA: TGTGCCAGCGGCGGACTAGCGGGGCACAATGAGCAGTTCTTC. Protein sequence: CASGGLAGHNEQFF.

The chain uses TRBV18 and TRBJ2-5, with 8 bases lining up with TRBD2. This CDR3 is 16 amino acids long. Germline CDR1 reads KGHSH; CDR2 reads LQKENI. V trimming: 6 bases; J trimming: 1 base; junction bases outside the gene matches: 10. Written as DNA, the CDR3 is TGTGCCAGCTCCCTCCTTAGCGGGAACTTCCAAGAGACCCAGTACTTC. Residues: CASSLLSGNFQETQYF.

In its sample, this clone was seen a few times. The CDR3 DNA reads TGTGCCAGCAGTGAAGCGCCGGGACAGGGGGGCTACGAGCAGTACTTC. This encodes CASSEAPGQGGYEQYF. This chain connects TRBV2 to TRBJ2-7; 11 bases are shared with TRBD1. Germline CDR1 reads SNHLY; CDR2 reads FYNNEI. Trimming at V came to 0 bases and at J to 3 bases, leaving 4 bases not matched to a gene. This CDR3 spans 16 amino acids.

On this clone itself: Additional DNA sequences in this sample encode the identical CDR3. V and J are TRBV27 and TRBJ1-4, with D perhaps matching TRBD1 (5 bases). Germline V gives CDR1 MNHEY, CDR2 SMNVEV (reference sequence). With 3 bases removed from V and 0 bases from J, the gap between germline ends came to 8 bases. This CDR3 contains 15 residues. CDR3 amino acids: CASSFGGATNEKLFF. Written as DNA, the CDR3 is TGTGCCAGCAGTTTTGGGGGGGCAACTAATGAAAAACTGTTTTTT.

The V and J genes are TRBV28 and TRBJ1-2; 9 positions match TRBD1. Trimming at V came to 3 bases and at J to 4 bases, leaving 12 bases not matched to a gene. CDR1 is MDHEN, CDR2 SYDVKM, per germline. The CDR3 runs to 17 residues. Here the CDR3 reads CASSFWDREIVSYGYTF. The CDR3 DNA reads TGTGCCAGCAGTTTTTGGGACAGGGAAATCGTCTCCTATGGCTACACCTTC.

The rearrangement joins TRBV19 to TRBJ1-2; 10 bases match TRBD1. V dropped 7 bases and J dropped 3; count of bases not matched to a gene: 5. This CDR3 is 14 amino acids long. Per the germline V gene, CDR1 is LNHDA and CDR2 is SQIVND (reference sequence). DNA of the CDR3: TGTGCCAGTATAGGGACAGGGGATGACTATGGCTACACCTTC. It translates to CASIGTGDDYGYTF.

The chain recombines TRBV7-8 with TRBJ2-2; D may be TRBD1 (6 bases). CDR3 length: 18 amino acids. Trimming left V 7 bases short and J 0 bases short, with 21 bases between. The germline V gene has CDR1 SGHVS and CDR2 FQNEAQ. In DNA, the CDR3 is TGTGCCAGCACTTCCGGCCCTGGGGGCGATTCGAACACCGGGGAGCTGTTTTTT. As protein: CASTSGPGGDSNTGELFF.